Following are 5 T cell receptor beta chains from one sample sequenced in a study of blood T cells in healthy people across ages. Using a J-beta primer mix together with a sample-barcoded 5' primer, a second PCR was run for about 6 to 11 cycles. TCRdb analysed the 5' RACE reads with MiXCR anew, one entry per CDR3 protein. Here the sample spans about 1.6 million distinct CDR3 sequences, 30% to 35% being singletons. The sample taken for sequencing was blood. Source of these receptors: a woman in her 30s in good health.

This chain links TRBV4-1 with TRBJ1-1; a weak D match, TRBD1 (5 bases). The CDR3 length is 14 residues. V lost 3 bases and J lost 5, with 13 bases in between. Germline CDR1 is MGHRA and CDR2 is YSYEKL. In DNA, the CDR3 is TGCGCCAGCAGCCACACCTCTGGGGGAACTGAAGCTTTCTTT. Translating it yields CASSHTSGGTEAFF.

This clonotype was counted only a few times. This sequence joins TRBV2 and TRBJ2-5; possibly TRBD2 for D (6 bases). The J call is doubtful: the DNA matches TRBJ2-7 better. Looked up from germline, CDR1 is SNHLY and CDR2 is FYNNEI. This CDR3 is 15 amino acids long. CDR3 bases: TGTGCCAGCAGTACCGGACTAAGTGGGGCTTACGAGCAGTACTTC. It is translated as CASSTGLSGAYEQYF.

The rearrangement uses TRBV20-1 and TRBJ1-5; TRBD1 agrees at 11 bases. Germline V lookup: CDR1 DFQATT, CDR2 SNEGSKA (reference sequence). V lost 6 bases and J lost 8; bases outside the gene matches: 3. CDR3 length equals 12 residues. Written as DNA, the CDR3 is TGCAGTGCCTGGGACAGGGGGGAGCCCCAGCATTTT. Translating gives CSAWDRGEPQHF.

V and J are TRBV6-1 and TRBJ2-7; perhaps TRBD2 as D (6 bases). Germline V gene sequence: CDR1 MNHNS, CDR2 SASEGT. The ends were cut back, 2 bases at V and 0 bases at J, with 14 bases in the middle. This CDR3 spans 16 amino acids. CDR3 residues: CASSESMSSGSYEQYF. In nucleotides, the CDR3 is TGTGCCAGCAGTGAATCAATGAGTAGCGGCTCCTACGAGCAGTACTTC.

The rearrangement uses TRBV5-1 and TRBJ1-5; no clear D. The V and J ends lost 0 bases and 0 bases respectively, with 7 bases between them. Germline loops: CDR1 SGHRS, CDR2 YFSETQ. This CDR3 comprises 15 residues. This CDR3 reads CASSLDWNSNQPQHF. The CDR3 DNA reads TGCGCCAGCAGCTTGGACTGGAATAGCAATCAGCCCCAGCATTTT.